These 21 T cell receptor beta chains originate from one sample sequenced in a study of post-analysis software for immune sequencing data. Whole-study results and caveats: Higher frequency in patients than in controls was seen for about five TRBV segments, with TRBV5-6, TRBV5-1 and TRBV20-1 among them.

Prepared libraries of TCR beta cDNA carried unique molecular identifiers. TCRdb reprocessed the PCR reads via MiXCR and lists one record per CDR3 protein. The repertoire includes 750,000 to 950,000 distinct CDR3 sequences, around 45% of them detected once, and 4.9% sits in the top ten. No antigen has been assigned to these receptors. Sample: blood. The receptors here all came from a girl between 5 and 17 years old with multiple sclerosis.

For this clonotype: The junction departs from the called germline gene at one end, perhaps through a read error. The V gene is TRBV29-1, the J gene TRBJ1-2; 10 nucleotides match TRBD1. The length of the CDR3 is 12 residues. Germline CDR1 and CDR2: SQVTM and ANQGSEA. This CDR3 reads CSVLGDRGGHTF. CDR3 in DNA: TGCAGCGTCCTAGGGGACAGGGGTGGCCACACCTTC.

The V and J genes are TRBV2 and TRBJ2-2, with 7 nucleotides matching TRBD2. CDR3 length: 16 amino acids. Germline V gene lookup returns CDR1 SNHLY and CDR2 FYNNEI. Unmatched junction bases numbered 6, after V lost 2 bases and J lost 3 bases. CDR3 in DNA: TGTGCCAGCAGTGAAAGTGATAGCGGGTACACCGGGGAGCTGTTTTTT. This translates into CASSESDSGYTGELFF.

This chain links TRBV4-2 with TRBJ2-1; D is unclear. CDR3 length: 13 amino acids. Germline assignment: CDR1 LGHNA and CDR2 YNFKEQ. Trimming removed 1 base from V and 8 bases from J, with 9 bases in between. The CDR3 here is CASSQGFRDEQFF. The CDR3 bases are TGTGCCAGCAGCCAAGGATTTAGGGATGAGCAGTTCTTC.

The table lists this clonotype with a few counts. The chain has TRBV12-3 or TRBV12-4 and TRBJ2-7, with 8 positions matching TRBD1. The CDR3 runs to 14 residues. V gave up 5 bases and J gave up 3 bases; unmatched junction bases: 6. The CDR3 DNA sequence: TGTGCCAGCAGTCCTCGGACAGGGTACTACGAGCAGTACTTC. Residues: CASSPRTGYYEQYF.

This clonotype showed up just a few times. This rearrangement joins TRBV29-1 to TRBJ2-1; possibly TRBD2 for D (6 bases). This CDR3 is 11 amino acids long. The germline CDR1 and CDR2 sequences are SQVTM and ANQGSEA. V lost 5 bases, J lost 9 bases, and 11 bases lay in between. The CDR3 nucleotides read TGCAGCGTTAGACTAGTGGGTGAGCAGTTCTTC. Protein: CSVRLVGEQFF.

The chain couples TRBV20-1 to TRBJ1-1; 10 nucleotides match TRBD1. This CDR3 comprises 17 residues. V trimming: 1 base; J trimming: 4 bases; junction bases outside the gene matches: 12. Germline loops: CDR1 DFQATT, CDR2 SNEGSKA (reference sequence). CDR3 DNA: TGCAGTGCTAGAGGGGACGGGACAGGGGCCGTTGGCACTGAAGCTTTCTTT. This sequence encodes CSARGDGTGAVGTEAFF.

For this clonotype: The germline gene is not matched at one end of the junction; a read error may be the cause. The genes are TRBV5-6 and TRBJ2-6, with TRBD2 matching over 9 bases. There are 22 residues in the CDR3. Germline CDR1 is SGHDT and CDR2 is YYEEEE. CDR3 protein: CASSRSGRNIFPNKAGANVRTF. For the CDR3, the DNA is TGTGCCAGCAGCCGCAGCGGGAGGAATATCTTCCCTAATAAGGCTGGGGCCAACGTCCGGACTTTC.

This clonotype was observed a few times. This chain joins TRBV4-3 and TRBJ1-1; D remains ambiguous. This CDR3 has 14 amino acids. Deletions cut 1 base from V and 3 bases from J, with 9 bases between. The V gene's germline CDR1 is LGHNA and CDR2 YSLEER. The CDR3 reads CASSQGGLDTEAFF. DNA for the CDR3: TGCGCCAGCAGCCAAGGGGGATTAGACACTGAAGCTTTCTTT.

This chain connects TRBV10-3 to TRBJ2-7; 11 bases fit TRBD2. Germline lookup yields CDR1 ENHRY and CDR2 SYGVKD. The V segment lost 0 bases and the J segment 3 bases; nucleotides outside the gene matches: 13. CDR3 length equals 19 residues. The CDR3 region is CAISESPGQLAGVGYEQYF. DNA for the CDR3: TGTGCCATCAGTGAGTCCCCGGGACAACTAGCGGGAGTGGGCTACGAGCAGTACTTC.

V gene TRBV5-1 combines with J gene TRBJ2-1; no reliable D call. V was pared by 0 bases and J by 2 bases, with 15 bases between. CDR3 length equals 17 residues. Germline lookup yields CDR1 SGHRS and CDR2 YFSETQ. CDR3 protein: CASSLDGPGHPYNEQFF. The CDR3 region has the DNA TGCGCCAGCAGCTTGGACGGGCCGGGCCACCCCTACAATGAGCAGTTCTTC. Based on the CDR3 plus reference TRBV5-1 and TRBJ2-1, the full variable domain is KAGVTQTPRYLIKTRGQQVTLSCSPISGHRSVSWYQQTPGQGLQFLFEYFSETQRNKGNFPGRFSGRQFSNSRSEMNVSTLELGDSALYLCASSLDGPGHPYNEQFFGPGTRLTVL.

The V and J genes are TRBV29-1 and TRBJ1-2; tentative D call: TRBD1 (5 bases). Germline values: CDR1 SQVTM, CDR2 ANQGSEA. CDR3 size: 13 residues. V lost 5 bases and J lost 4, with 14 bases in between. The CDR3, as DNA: TGCAGCGTTCTGACGGGGCCCGGCTATGGCTACACCTTC. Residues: CSVLTGPGYGYTF.

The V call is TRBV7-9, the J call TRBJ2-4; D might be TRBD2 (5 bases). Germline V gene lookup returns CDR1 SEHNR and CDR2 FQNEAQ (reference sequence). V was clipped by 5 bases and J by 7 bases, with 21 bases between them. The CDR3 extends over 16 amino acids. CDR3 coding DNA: TGTGCCAGCAGCGGAGAAGAGAGCGGACCGGGGAACATTCAGTACTTC. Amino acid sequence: CASSGEESGPGNIQYF.

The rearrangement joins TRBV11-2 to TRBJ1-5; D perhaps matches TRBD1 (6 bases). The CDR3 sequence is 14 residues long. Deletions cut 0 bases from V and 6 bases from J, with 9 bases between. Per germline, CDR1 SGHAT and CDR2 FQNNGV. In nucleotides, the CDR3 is TGTGCCAGCAGCTTAGAATACAGGGTTCAGCCCCAGCATTTT. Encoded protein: CASSLEYRVQPQHF.

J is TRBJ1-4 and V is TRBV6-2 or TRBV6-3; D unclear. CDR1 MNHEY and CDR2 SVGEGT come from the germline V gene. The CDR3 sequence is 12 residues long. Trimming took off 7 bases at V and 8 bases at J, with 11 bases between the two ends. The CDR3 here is CASTHDGEKLFF. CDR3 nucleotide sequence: TGTGCCAGCACCCACGACGGGGAAAAACTGTTTTTT.

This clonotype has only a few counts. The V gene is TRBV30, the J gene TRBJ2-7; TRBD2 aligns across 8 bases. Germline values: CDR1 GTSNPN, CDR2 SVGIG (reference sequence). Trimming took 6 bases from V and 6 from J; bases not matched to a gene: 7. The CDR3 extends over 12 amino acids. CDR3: CACWGAGAEQYF. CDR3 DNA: TGTGCCTGTTGGGGAGCGGGAGCCGAGCAGTACTTC.

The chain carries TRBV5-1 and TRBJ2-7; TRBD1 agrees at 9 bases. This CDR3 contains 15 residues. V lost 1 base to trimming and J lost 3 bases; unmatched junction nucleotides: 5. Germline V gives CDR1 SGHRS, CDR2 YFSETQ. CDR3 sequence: CASSLRGTGHYEQYF. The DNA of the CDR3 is TGCGCCAGCAGCTTGCGCGGGACAGGGCACTACGAGCAGTACTTC.

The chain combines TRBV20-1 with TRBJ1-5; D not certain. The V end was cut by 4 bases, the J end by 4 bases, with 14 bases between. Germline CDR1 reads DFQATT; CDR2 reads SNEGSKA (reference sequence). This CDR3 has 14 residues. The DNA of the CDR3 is TGCAGTGCTACCGAGACGGCAATGAATCAGCCCCAGCATTTT. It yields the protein CSATETAMNQPQHF.

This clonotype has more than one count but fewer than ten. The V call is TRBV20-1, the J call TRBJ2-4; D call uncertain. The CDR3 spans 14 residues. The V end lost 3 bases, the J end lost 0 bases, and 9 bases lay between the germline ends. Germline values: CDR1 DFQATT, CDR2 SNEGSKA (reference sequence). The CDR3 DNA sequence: TGCAGTGCTAGGGTAGGGATAGCCAAAAACATTCAGTACTTC. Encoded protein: CSARVGIAKNIQYF.

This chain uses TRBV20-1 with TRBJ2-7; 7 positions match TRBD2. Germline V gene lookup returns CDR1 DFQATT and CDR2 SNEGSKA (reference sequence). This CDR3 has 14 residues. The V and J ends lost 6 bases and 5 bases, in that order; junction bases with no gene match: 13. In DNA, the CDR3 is TGCAGTGCCCCTTGGGCGGGAGAAAGGAACGAGCAGTACTTC. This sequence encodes CSAPWAGERNEQYF.

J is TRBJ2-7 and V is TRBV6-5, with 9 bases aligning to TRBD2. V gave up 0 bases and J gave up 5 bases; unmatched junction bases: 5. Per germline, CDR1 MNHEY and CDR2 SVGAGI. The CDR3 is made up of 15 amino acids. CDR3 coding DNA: TGTGCCAGCAGTTACTCCTTAGCGGGAGACGACGAGCAGTACTTC. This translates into CASSYSLAGDDEQYF.

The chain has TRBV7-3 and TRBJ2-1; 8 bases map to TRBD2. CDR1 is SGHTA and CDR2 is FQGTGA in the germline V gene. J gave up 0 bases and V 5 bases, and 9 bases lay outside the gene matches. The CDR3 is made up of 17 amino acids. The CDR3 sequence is CASSALLADSSYNEQFF. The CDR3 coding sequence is TGTGCCAGCAGCGCCCTACTAGCGGATAGCTCCTACAATGAGCAGTTCTTC.